The 27 T cell receptor beta chains below all came from one sample that was sequenced in a study of regulatory T cells in long-lasting Graves disease. CDR3 regions were amplified by Arm-PCR using iRepertoire HTBI primers to build TCR beta libraries. One entry per CDR3 protein results from TCRdb running MiXCR on the multiplex PCR reads. The sample has 650,000 to 700,000 distinct CDR3 sequences, about 32% seen once; the top ten hold roughly 40%. Time point indicated: persistent/refractory GD, antithyroid drugs over 5 years with positive TRAb. From RNA extracted from PBMCs, the TCR library was made. Sequenced here: peripheral blood mononuclear cells (PBMCs), sampled when the disease was refractory, from a patient treated with antithyroid drugs. These receptors came from a female donor with Graves disease.

The V call is TRBV10-3, the J call TRBJ2-7; possible D gene TRBD1, 6 bases. The CDR3 has 11 residues. Trimming took off 10 bases at V and 4 bases at J, with 11 bases between the two ends. Per germline, CDR1 ENHRY and CDR2 SYGVKD. CDR3 protein: CATHTGYEQYF. The CDR3 coding sequence is TGTGCCACCCACACAGGGTACGAGCAGTACTTC.

For this clonotype: With a much larger clone just one base away, this may be a read error. The chain has TRBV12-3 or TRBV12-4 and TRBJ2-7; the D gene could be TRBD1 or TRBD2 (5 bases each). The CDR3 covers 12 residues. V was pared by 5 bases and J by 3 bases, with 8 bases between. The CDR3 DNA follows: TGTGCCAGCAGTAGGGACGACTACGAGCAGTACTTC. Translated: CASSRDDYEQYF.

CDR3 in DNA: TGTGCCAGCAGCTTGTGGTACGGAAAGGTGTCCTCCTACGAGCAGTACTTC. Translating gives CASSLWYGKVSSYEQYF. The chain is built from TRBV7-9 and TRBJ2-7, with D hard to call. The V end lost 3 bases, the J end lost 0 bases, and 18 bases lay between the germline ends. Per the germline V gene, CDR1 is SEHNR and CDR2 is FQNEAQ (reference sequence). The CDR3 is made up of 17 amino acids.

This clonotype was found a few times. The rearrangement joins TRBV29-1 to TRBJ1-5; maybe TRBD1 (6 bases). Germline V CDR1 and CDR2: SQVTM, ANQGSEA. Deletions cut 4 bases from V and 3 bases from J, with 13 bases between. The CDR3 is made up of 14 amino acids. CDR3 in DNA: TGCAGCGTTGCAGCGGCAGGGGCCAATCAGCCCCAGCATTTT. Protein sequence: CSVAAAGANQPQHF.

This clonotype showed up just a few times. This probably arose from a read error, given a far larger clone one base away. V gene TRBV7-2 combines with J gene TRBJ1-2; D gene ambiguous. Trimming left V 7 bases short and J 0 bases short, with 9 bases between. Germline CDR1 and CDR2: SGHTA and FQGNSA. The CDR3 runs 13 residues. The CDR3 protein is CASNLGANYGYTF. The CDR3 nucleotides are TGTGCCAGCAATTTAGGAGCTAACTATGGCTACACCTTC.

The chain combines TRBV9 with TRBJ2-1; D unclear. The CDR3 length is 16 residues. Trimming cost V 2 bases and J 3 bases, with 15 bases left between them. Germline V CDR1 and CDR2: SGDLS, YYNGEE. This CDR3 reads CASSVRPTPSYNEQFF. DNA of the CDR3: TGTGCCAGCAGCGTTAGGCCGACTCCAAGCTACAATGAGCAGTTCTTC.

This rearrangement joins TRBV19 to TRBJ1-2, with a weak D call TRBD1 (5 bases). CDR1 is LNHDA, CDR2 SQIVND, per germline (reference sequence). The V and J ends lost 5 bases and 9 bases respectively, with 13 bases between them. The CDR3 extends over 12 amino acids. The CDR3 DNA reads as TGTGCCAGTAGTGGGGGGTACAGGAGCTACACCTTC. This sequence encodes CASSGGYRSYTF. Looking up the rest from reference TRBV19 and TRBJ1-2 gives the full variable domain: DGGITQSPKYLFRKEGQNVTLSCEQNLNHDAMYWYRQDPGQGLRLIYYSQIVNDFQKGDIAEGYSVSREKKESFPLTVTSAQKNPTAFYLCASSGGYRSYTFGSGTRLTVV.

This chain joins TRBV5-6 and TRBJ1-1; TRBD1 matches 9 bases. CDR3 length: 16 amino acids. Germline CDR1 SGHDT, CDR2 YYEEEE. J was trimmed by 7 bases and V by 3 bases; bases with no gene match: 13. The CDR3 DNA reads TGTGCCAGCAGCTGGACCGGGACAGGGAGGGGCAGTGAAGCTTTCTTT. Translated: CASSWTGTGRGSEAFF.

The J gene is TRBJ1-5, the V gene TRBV28, with D possibly matching TRBD1 (5 bases). CDR3 length: 14 residues. The ends were cut back, 6 bases at V and 5 bases at J, with 14 bases in the middle. CDR1 is MDHEN, CDR2 SYDVKM, per germline. The CDR3 DNA reads TGTGCCAGCAGGCTGGGCGGGGCGTATCAGCCCCAGCATTTT. Protein sequence: CASRLGGAYQPQHF.

Remarks on this clonotype: A much larger clone sits a single nucleotide away, making a read error possible. This chain uses TRBV18 with TRBJ2-5; D gene ambiguous. The germline gives CDR1 KGHSH, CDR2 LQKENI. The CDR3 has 13 residues. CDR3 loop: CGSSPIWLETQYF. The CDR3 DNA is TGTGGCAGCTCACCTATTTGGTTAGAGACCCAGTACTTC.

With respect to this clonotype: No conserved phenylalanine or tryptophan is present at the end of the CDR3, so a read error is the likely explanation. This chain connects TRBV27 to TRBJ1-1, with D maybe TRBD1 (6 bases). The germline CDR1 and CDR2 sequences are MNHEY and SMNVEV (reference sequence). The germline V and J ends were trimmed by 4 bases and 2 bases, with 14 bases remaining between them. The CDR3 contains 15 residues. The CDR3, as DNA: TGTGCCAGCAGTTCGATCATCAGGGGCAACACTGAAGCTTTCCTT. Its translation is CASSSIIRGNTEAFL.

This clonotype was recorded a few times. The rearrangement uses TRBV5-1 and TRBJ1-6; 8 positions match TRBD1. Germline trimming cut 0 bases from V and 7 bases from J; bases unmatched to any gene: 3. Germline-derived CDR1 and CDR2 are SGHRS and YFSETQ. The CDR3 consists of 15 residues. CDR3: CASSLADRANSPLHF. CDR3 nucleotides: TGCGCCAGCAGCTTGGCGGACAGGGCAAATTCACCCCTCCACTTT.

The table lists this clonotype with a few counts. J is TRBJ1-6 and V is TRBV28, with 8 bases identical to TRBD1. CDR3 length: 13 residues. V trimming: 4 bases; J trimming: 13 bases; junction bases outside the gene matches: 6. CDR1 is MDHEN and CDR2 is SYDVKM in the germline V gene. The CDR3 DNA reads TGTGCCAGCAGTTCGGACAGGGTACTTCCCCTCCACTTT. Its translation: CASSSDRVLPLHF.

Concerning this clonotype itself: Possible read error: a much larger clone is one base away. This sequence joins TRBV2 and TRBJ1-2, with a weak D call TRBD1 (5 bases). Germline V gene data show CDR1 as SNHLY and CDR2 as FYNNEI. The CDR3 totals 12 residues. The germline V and J ends were trimmed by 7 bases and 8 bases, with 14 bases remaining between them. CDR3 DNA sequence: TGTGCCAGCATATACGGGGCGGGCGGCTACACCTTC. Its translation is CASIYGAGGYTF. Filled out from reference TRBV2 and TRBJ1-2, the complete variable domain reads EPEVTQTPSHQVTQMGQEVILRCVPISNHLYFYWYRQILGQKVEFLVSFYNNEISEKSEIFDDQFSVERPDGSNFTLKIRSTKLEDSAMYFCASIYGAGGYTFGSGTRLTVV.

The rearrangement links TRBV9 to TRBJ2-7, with D possibly called TRBD1 or TRBD2 (5 bases each). The CDR3 contains 12 residues. The V gene's germline CDR1 is SGDLS and CDR2 YYNGEE. V was pared by 8 bases and J by 5 bases, with 14 bases between. The CDR3 loop reads CASPWLGDEQYF. DNA of the CDR3: TGTGCCAGTCCCTGGTTGGGGGACGAGCAGTACTTC.

V is TRBV7-8 and J is TRBJ1-5, with D maybe TRBD1 (6 bases). This CDR3 has 13 amino acids. From germline, CDR1 is SGHVS and CDR2 FQNEAQ. The V end was cut by 5 bases, the J end by 4 bases, with 9 bases between. The CDR3 DNA reads as TGTGCCAGCAGCGGGACACTTAATCAGCCCCAGCATTTT. Translation gives CASSGTLNQPQHF.

The V call is TRBV7-3, the J call TRBJ2-7; maybe TRBD2 (5 bases). Between the trimmed V and J ends, which lost 5 bases and 7 bases, there was a span of 15 bases. Germline values: CDR1 SGHTA, CDR2 FQGTGA. This CDR3 region has 13 residues. CDR3 nucleotides: TGTGCCAGCAGCCCGGGATCCCGAAGGGAGCAGTACTTC. The encoded protein is CASSPGSRREQYF.

For this clonotype: This clone may be a read error of a much larger clone one base away. J is TRBJ1-2 and V is TRBV24-1; D is uncertain. Per the germline V gene, CDR1 is KGHDR and CDR2 is SFDVKD. The CDR3 is 15 amino acids. The CDR3 sequence: CATSDGGVSNYGHTF. The CDR3 nucleotides are TGTGCCACCAGTGATGGCGGGGTCAGTAACTATGGCCACACCTTC.

As concerns this clonotype: This may be a read error, as it is one base from a much larger clone. The rearrangement uses TRBV12-3 or TRBV12-4 and TRBJ1-1, with 10 bases identical to TRBD1. The CDR3 totals 14 residues. Trimming took 8 bases from V and 4 from J; bases not matched to a gene: 7. CDR3 residues: CASGEWTGGTEAFF. CDR3 coding DNA: TGTGCCAGCGGCGAATGGACAGGGGGCACTGAAGCTTTCTTT.

Ten or more counts support this clonotype. The V and J genes are TRBV10-2 and TRBJ1-2; D gene unclear. The CDR3 is 14 amino acids. Germline-derived CDR1 and CDR2 are WSHSY and SAAADI. V gave up 0 bases and J gave up 7 bases, with 12 bases separating them. This CDR3 reads CASSESTTTFGYTF. CDR3 sequence (DNA): TGCGCCAGCAGTGAGTCGACGACAACCTTTGGCTACACCTTC.

The genes are TRBV28 and TRBJ2-5; D possibly corresponds to TRBD1 (5 bases). From germline, CDR1 is MDHEN and CDR2 SYDVKM. This CDR3 comprises 13 residues. V lost 1 base, J lost 9 bases, and 12 bases lay in between. This chain's CDR3 is CASSLSGAGSQYF. The CDR3 bases are TGTGCCAGCAGTTTATCGGGTGCAGGGTCCCAGTACTTC.

In its sample, this clonotype was seen a few times. V and J are TRBV13 and TRBJ2-5; 8 positions agree with TRBD2. J was trimmed by 4 bases and V by 5 bases; bases with no gene match: 9. This CDR3 has 15 residues. Looked up from germline, CDR1 is PRHDT and CDR2 is FYEKMQ (reference sequence). In DNA, the CDR3 is TGTGCCAGCAGCCCGAAAGCGGGAGCTTCAGAGACCCAGTACTTC. It yields the protein CASSPKAGASETQYF.

Here the CDR3 reads CASSIDPLVQPQHF. As DNA, the CDR3 is TGTGCCAGTAGTATAGATCCCTTAGTTCAGCCCCAGCATTTT. The chain employs TRBV19 and TRBJ1-5; D gene ambiguous. Germline V gene lookup returns CDR1 LNHDA and CDR2 SQIVND (reference sequence). The V end was cut by 0 bases, the J end by 6 bases, with 9 bases between. The CDR3 runs 14 residues.

This chain connects TRBV29-1 to TRBJ1-3; a weak D match, TRBD1 (6 bases). The V end was cut by 4 bases, the J end by 7 bases, with 14 bases between. The CDR3 is 13 amino acids. The V gene's germline CDR1 is SQVTM and CDR2 ANQGSEA. The CDR3 sequence: CSVGPRDMNTIYF. The DNA for the CDR3 is TGCAGCGTTGGACCCCGGGACATGAACACCATATATTTT.

V is TRBV30 and J is TRBJ2-7, with a weak D call TRBD1 (7 bases). This CDR3 is built from 13 residues. Trimming pared 1 base from V and 7 bases from J, leaving 14 bases between. Germline V gives CDR1 GTSNPN, CDR2 SVGIG (reference sequence). The CDR3: CAWSDSQGREQYF. In DNA form, the CDR3 reads TGTGCCTGGAGTGACTCACAGGGGAGGGAGCAGTACTTC.

The CDR3 spells CSANPVQETQYF. The CDR3 DNA follows: TGCAGCGCGAACCCAGTACAAGAGACCCAGTACTTC. This chain joins TRBV20-1 and TRBJ2-5; no firm D call. This CDR3 has 12 residues. Germline V CDR1 and CDR2: DFQATT, SNEGSKA (reference sequence).

The gene calls are TRBV12-3 or TRBV12-4 and TRBJ2-5; 7 nucleotides agree with TRBD2. The CDR3 totals 19 residues. J lost 4 bases, V lost 4 bases, and 21 bases had no gene match. CDR3 nucleotides: TGTGCCAGCAGTTCCTGGGGGGGGTTGTCTTTAAAGGCGGGAGAGACCCAGTACTTC. Translating it yields CASSSWGGLSLKAGETQYF.